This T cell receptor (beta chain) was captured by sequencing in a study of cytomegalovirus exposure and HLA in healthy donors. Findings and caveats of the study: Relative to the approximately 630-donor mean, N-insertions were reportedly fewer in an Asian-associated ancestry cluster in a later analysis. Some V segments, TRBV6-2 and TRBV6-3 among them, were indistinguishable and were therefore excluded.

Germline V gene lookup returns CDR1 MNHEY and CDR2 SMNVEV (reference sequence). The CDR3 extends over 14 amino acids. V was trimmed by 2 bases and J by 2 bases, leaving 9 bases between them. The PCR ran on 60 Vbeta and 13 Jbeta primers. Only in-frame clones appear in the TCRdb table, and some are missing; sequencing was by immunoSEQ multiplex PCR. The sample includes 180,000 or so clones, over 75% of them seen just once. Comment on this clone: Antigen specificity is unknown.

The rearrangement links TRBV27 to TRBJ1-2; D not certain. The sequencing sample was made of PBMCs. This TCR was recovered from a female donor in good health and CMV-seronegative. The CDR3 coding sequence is TGTGCCAGCAGTTTAAATTCAGGAAACTATGGCTACACCTTC. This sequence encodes CASSLNSGNYGYTF.